This TCR beta chain was sequenced during a study of T cell repertoires in cytomegalovirus infection. This clonotype was recorded many times. CDR1 DFQATT and CDR2 SNEGSKA come from the germline V gene (reference sequence). The CDR3 runs 12 residues. Each CDR3 protein gets one entry after TCRdb re-called the reads with MiXCR. Of approximately 700,000 distinct CDR3 sequences listed, approximately 34% are singletons. Source material: PBMCs. The receptor comes from a human donor in good health (CMV status not recorded). Some clones in this sample may be carry-over from other donors' samples. The genes are TRBV20-1 and TRBJ1-5; 7 nucleotides agree with TRBD1. The CDR3 bases are TGCAGCGCCGGACAGGGCAATCAGCCCCAGCATTTT. Its protein is CSAGQGNQPQHF.